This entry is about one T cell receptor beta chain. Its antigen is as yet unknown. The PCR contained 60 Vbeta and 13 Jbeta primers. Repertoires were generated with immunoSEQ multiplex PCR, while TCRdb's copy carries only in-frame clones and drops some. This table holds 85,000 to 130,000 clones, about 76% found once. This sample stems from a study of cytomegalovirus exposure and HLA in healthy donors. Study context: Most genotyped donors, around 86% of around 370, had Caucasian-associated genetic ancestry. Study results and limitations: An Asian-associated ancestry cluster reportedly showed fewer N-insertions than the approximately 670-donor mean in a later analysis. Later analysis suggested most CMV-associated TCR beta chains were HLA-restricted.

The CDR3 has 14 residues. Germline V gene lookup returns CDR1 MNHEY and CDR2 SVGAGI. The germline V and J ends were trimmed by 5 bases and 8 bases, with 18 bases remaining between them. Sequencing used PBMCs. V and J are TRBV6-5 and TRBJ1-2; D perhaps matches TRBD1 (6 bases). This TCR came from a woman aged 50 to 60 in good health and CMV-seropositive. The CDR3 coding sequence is TGTGCCAGCAGTGCCTCACAGGGCTCTAGAGGCTACACCTTC. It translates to CASSASQGSRGYTF.